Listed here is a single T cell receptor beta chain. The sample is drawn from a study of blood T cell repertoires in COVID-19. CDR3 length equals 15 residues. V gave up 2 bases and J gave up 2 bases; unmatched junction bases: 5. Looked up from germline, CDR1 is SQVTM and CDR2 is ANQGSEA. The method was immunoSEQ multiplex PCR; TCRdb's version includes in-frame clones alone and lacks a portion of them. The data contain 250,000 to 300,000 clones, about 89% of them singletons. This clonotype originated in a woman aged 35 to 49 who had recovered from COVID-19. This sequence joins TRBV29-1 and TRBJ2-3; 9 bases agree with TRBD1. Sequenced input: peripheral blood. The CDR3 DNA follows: TGCAGCGTTGAAAGGGACAGGGACTTCACAGATACGCAGTATTTT. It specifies CSVERDRDFTDTQYF.